This TCR beta chain was recovered during a study of cytomegalovirus exposure and HLA in healthy donors. The CDR3 totals 16 residues. The trim removed 1 base at V and 3 bases at J, leaving 9 bases unmatched. The germline V gene encodes CDR1 SEHNR and CDR2 FQNEAQ (reference sequence). Concerning this clone: Its antigen is undetermined.

Study-level findings and limits: In vitro confirmation showed three CMV-associated chains to be CMV antigen specific. Rarity marked most TCR sequences, yet some public TCRs occurred in many donors. Reported results showed that the classifier diagnosed cytomegalovirus status with high specificity and sensitivity. Cytomegalovirus association was assigned to some 160 TCR beta chains.

Using immunoSEQ multiplex PCR, the repertoire was profiled, and TCRdb retains in-frame clones only, with some absent. The data hold 150,000 to 200,000 clones, with 86% observed a single time. The rearrangement uses TRBV7-9 and TRBJ2-7; TRBD1 matches at 7 bases. The TCR comes from a young man in good health and CMV-seropositive. Sequences were obtained from PBMCs. The CDR3 loop is CASSLDGVQGIYEQYF. The CDR3 coding sequence is TGTGCCAGCAGCTTAGACGGTGTACAGGGGATCTACGAGCAGTACTTC.